This T cell receptor (beta chain) came from a study of T cells in Graves' hyperthyroidism and ophthalmopathy. The V gene lost 3 bases and the J gene lost 1 base, with 18 bases spanning the gap. Germline lookup yields CDR1 DFQATT and CDR2 SNEGSKA (reference sequence). CDR3 length: 16 residues. The CDR3 regions of TCR beta were amplified from RNA transcripts. During a first-round RT-PCR of the TCR CDR3, the HTBI primer set was used. TCRdb re-called the multiplex PCR reads with MiXCR, one entry per CDR3 protein. The sample contains roughly 360,000 distinct CDR3 sequences, about 13% of which appear only once. This clonotype was seen a handful of times.

The specimen sequenced was blood. The gene calls are TRBV20-1 and TRBJ1-1; a possible D gene is TRBD1 (6 bases). This receptor was obtained from a man aged 25 to 45 with Graves' hyperthyroidism that later progressed to Graves' ophthalmopathy. The CDR3 is CSASRFMTGPNTEAFF. In DNA form, the CDR3 reads TGCAGTGCTAGCCGATTCATGACAGGCCCGAACACTGAAGCTTTCTTT.